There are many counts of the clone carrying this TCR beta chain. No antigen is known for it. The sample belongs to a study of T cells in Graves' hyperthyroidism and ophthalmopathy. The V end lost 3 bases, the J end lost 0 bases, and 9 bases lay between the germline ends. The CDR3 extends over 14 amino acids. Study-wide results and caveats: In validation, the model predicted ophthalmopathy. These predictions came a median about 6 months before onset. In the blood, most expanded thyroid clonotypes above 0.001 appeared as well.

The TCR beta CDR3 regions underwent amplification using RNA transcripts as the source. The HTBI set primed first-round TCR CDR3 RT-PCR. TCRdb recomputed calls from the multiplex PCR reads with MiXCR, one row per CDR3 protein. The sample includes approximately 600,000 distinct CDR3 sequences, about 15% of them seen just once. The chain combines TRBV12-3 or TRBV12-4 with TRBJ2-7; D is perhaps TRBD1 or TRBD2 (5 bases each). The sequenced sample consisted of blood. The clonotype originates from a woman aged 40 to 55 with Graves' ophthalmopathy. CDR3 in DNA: TGTGCCAGCAGTTTTGAGGGGACCTCCTACGAGCAGTACTTC. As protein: CASSFEGTSYEQYF.